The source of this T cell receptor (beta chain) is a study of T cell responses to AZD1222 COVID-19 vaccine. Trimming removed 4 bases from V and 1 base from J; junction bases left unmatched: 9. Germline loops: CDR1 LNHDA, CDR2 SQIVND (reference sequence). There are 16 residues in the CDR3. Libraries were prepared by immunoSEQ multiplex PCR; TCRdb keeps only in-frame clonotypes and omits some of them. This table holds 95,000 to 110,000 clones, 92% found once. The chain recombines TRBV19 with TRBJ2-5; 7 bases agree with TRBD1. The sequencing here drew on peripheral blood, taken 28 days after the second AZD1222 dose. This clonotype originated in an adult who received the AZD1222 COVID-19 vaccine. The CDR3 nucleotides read TGTGCCAGTAGTAGGGACAGATCAGACCTCCAAGAGACCCAGTACTTC. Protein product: CASSRDRSDLQETQYF.